This TCR beta chain was recorded in a study of vaccination and CD4 T cells after COVID-19. The overall study: The post-vaccine samples came a median approximately 75 days after dose two (range 14 to 241).

For this clonotype: Its target is not known.

The germline V gene has CDR1 SNHLY and CDR2 FYNNEI. V was trimmed by 1 base and J by 7 bases, leaving 11 bases between them. The CDR3 consists of 14 residues. Sequenced with the Oncomine TCR Beta short-read assay was DNA taken from cultured CD4+ T cells. TCRdb re-called the PCR reads through MiXCR, storing one row per CDR3 protein. Of about 11,000 distinct CDR3 sequences detected, approximately 53% appear once; the ten largest clones hold 10% to 15%. Treatment of the sample: roughly 11-day PBMC culture with coronavirus spike peptide pools or control peptides (ViraFEST assay). The sequenced sample was CD4+ T cells from blood, cultured in vitro. The rearrangement links TRBV2 to TRBJ1-5; D unclear. This TCR came from a human donor who had recovered from COVID-19. CDR3 loop: CASSEVGGPQPQHF. CDR3 in DNA: TGTGCCAGCAGTGAAGTTGGTGGCCCCCAGCCCCAGCATTTT.